One and the same sample provided the 20 T cell receptor beta chains below, sequenced in a study of shared clonotypes between healthy human individuals. Assay used: immunoSEQ multiplex PCR; TCRdb lists only in-frame clones, some missing. The sample consists of 2 million to 3 million clones, over 85% of them appearing once. Input material: naive CD4+ T cells from PBMCs. Subset specified: CD45RA+ positively selected. These receptor sequences come from a man aged 18 to 30 in good health. Some clones in this sample may be carry-over from other donors' samples.

This sequence joins TRBV19 and TRBJ2-1; TRBD2 matches 10 bases. Unmatched junction bases numbered 4, after V lost 2 bases and J lost 6 bases. The CDR3 is 15 residues long. Germline-derived CDR1 and CDR2 are LNHDA and SQIVND (reference sequence). The CDR3: CASSIKAGGGNEQFF. The CDR3 DNA follows: TGTGCCAGTAGTATAAAAGCGGGAGGGGGCAATGAGCAGTTCTTC.

For this clone: Other DNA sequences in the sample encode the same CDR3. CDR3 nucleotides: TGTGCCAGCAGCTCCGACAGTAACTATGGCTACACCTTC. Protein product: CASSSDSNYGYTF. The V and J genes are TRBV11-2 and TRBJ1-2; tentative D call: TRBD1 (5 bases). The V gene lost 4 bases and the J gene lost 1 base, with 7 bases spanning the gap. There are 13 residues in the CDR3. Germline CDR1 and CDR2: SGHAT and FQNNGV.

The DNA of the CDR3 is TGTGCCAGCAGCACCGGACGGTTGAACACTGAAGCTTTCTTT. Residues: CASSTGRLNTEAFF. The chain recombines TRBV7-8 with TRBJ1-1; D gene ambiguous. CDR1 is SGHVS and CDR2 is FQNEAQ in the germline V gene. The CDR3 is made up of 14 amino acids. V was shortened by 5 bases and J by 0 bases, with 10 bases between the two germline ends.

The chain employs TRBV19 and TRBJ1-2; D is unclear. Germline CDR1 is LNHDA and CDR2 is SQIVND (reference sequence). This CDR3 has 11 amino acids. Trimming removed 10 bases from V and 4 bases from J, with 10 bases in between. The CDR3 nucleotides read TGTGCCATTTCGGACGGCTATGGCTACACCTTC. Amino acid sequence: CAISDGYGYTF. Together with reference TRBV19 and TRBJ1-2, the CDR3 gives the full variable domain: DGGITQSPKYLFRKEGQNVTLSCEQNLNHDAMYWYRQDPGQGLRLIYYSQIVNDFQKGDIAEGYSVSREKKESFPLTVTSAQKNPTAFYLCAISDGYGYTFGSGTRLTVV.

This chain connects TRBV11-2 to TRBJ2-4; possibly TRBD1 or TRBD2 for D (5 bases each). Trimming removed 4 bases at V and 2 bases at J, with 15 bases between. Looked up from germline, CDR1 is SGHAT and CDR2 is FQNNGV. The CDR3 has 16 residues. The CDR3 sequence is CASSWLTGTTKNIQYF. CDR3 nucleotides: TGTGCCAGCAGCTGGTTAACCGGGACGACCAAAAACATTCAGTACTTC.

In regard to this clone: At the DNA level, this CDR3 is encoded by other sequences in the same sample as well. V is TRBV6-5 and J is TRBJ2-6; tentative D call: TRBD1 (5 bases). The CDR3 totals 15 residues. Germline V CDR1 and CDR2: MNHEY, SVGAGI. Trimming removed 0 bases from V and 2 bases from J, with 5 bases in between. CDR3 coding DNA: TGTGCCAGCAGTTACTCCAGGGCTGGGGCCAACGTCCTGACTTTC. Protein sequence: CASSYSRAGANVLTF.

The rearrangement links TRBV11-2 to TRBJ2-5; TRBD2 aligns across 13 bases. CDR3 length equals 18 residues. The V and J ends lost 5 bases and 1 base, in that order; junction bases with no gene match: 10. Germline V gives CDR1 SGHAT, CDR2 FQNNGV. The CDR3 sequence is CASSKPGGLAGSQETQYF. The CDR3 DNA reads TGTGCCAGCAGCAAACCCGGGGGACTAGCGGGAAGCCAAGAGACCCAGTACTTC.

This clone was found a few times. Other nucleotide sequences from this sample produce the same CDR3. This sequence joins TRBV18 and TRBJ1-1; D uncertain. The CDR3 spans 13 residues. The germline V gene encodes CDR1 KGHSH and CDR2 LQKENI. Between the trimmed V and J ends, which lost 4 bases and 1 base, there was a span of 7 bases. The CDR3 DNA is TGTGCCAGCTCACGCTCTGGGAACACTGAAGCTTTCTTT. Amino acids: CASSRSGNTEAFF.

The chain has TRBV11-2 and TRBJ2-7; 9 bases match TRBD2. The CDR3 sequence is 14 residues long. J was trimmed by 2 bases and V by 5 bases; bases with no gene match: 4. Germline V gene lookup returns CDR1 SGHAT and CDR2 FQNNGV. This CDR3 is CASSKLAGAYEQYF. The DNA of the CDR3 is TGTGCCAGCAGCAAACTAGCGGGCGCCTACGAGCAGTACTTC.

The chain is built from TRBV14 and TRBJ2-5; D is unclear. Germline V gene lookup returns CDR1 SGHDN and CDR2 FVKESK. Trimming took 5 bases from V and 0 from J, leaving 1 base between them. This CDR3 spans 11 amino acids. In nucleotides, the CDR3 is TGTGCCAGCAGCTACCAAGAGACCCAGTACTTC. Residues: CASSYQETQYF.

The chain carries TRBV27 and TRBJ1-3; 10 bases fit TRBD1. The germline CDR1 and CDR2 sequences are MNHEY and SMNVEV (reference sequence). This CDR3 is built from 15 residues. J lost 3 bases, V lost 4 bases, and 3 bases had no gene match. CDR3 residues: CASSSGQGGGNTIYF. For the CDR3, the DNA is TGTGCCAGCAGTTCCGGACAGGGGGGTGGAAACACCATATATTTT.

The CDR3 loop is CASSSKDRASTDTQYF. CDR3 in DNA: TGCGCCAGCAGCTCCAAGGACAGGGCCTCCACAGATACGCAGTATTTT. This rearrangement joins TRBV5-1 to TRBJ2-3; 8 positions match TRBD1. This CDR3 spans 16 amino acids. Unmatched junction bases numbered 8, after V lost 3 bases and J lost 2 bases. Germline loops: CDR1 SGHRS, CDR2 YFSETQ. The entire variable domain, with the rest obtained from reference TRBV5-1 and TRBJ2-3, is as follows: KAGVTQTPRYLIKTRGQQVTLSCSPISGHRSVSWYQQTPGQGLQFLFEYFSETQRNKGNFPGRFSGRQFSNSRSEMNVSTLELGDSALYLCASSSKDRASTDTQYFGPGTRLTVL.

V and J are TRBV10-1 and TRBJ2-3; no clear D gene. Germline V gene data show CDR1 as WNHNN and CDR2 as SYGVQD (reference sequence). This CDR3 is built from 14 residues. V lost 0 bases to trimming and J lost 5 bases, with 9 bases between them. CDR3 region: CASSESTLGDTQYF. CDR3 DNA: TGCGCCAGCAGTGAGTCGACGTTGGGAGATACGCAGTATTTT.

The CDR3 here is CASRRAGTGNYEQYF. In nucleotides, the CDR3 is TGTGCCAGCAGGCGGGCCGGGACAGGGAACTACGAGCAGTACTTC. The chain carries TRBV28 and TRBJ2-7; 9 bases are shared with TRBD1. Trimming cost V 6 bases and J 3 bases; bases outside gene matches: 9. Germline assignment: CDR1 MDHEN and CDR2 SYDVKM. The CDR3 has 15 amino acids.

This chain joins TRBV28 and TRBJ1-6; D remains unclear. The germline V gene has CDR1 MDHEN and CDR2 SYDVKM. The CDR3 covers 15 residues. V lost 1 base and J 3 bases, leaving 7 bases between the germline ends. As DNA, the CDR3 is TGTGCCAGCAGTTTATCCGGAGGCTATAATTCACCCCTCCACTTT. Protein product: CASSLSGGYNSPLHF.

The chain links TRBV7-9 to TRBJ2-5; possibly TRBD1 or TRBD2 for D (5 bases each). The CDR3 extends over 15 amino acids. Between the trimmed V and J ends, which lost 8 bases and 2 bases, there was a span of 18 bases. Looked up from germline, CDR1 is SEHNR and CDR2 is FQNEAQ (reference sequence). CDR3 DNA: TGTGCCAGCGGGGCAGGGAGTTCCACACAAGAGACCCAGTACTTC. Its protein is CASGAGSSTQETQYF.

The chain employs TRBV11-3 and TRBJ2-1, with D tentatively TRBD2 (5 bases). The CDR3 has 14 amino acids. The germline V gene has CDR1 SGHNT and CDR2 YENEEA. The V end was cut by 3 bases, the J end by 5 bases, with 11 bases between. The CDR3: CASSFRTGDNEQFF. The CDR3 DNA sequence: TGTGCCAGCAGCTTCCGGACTGGAGACAATGAGCAGTTCTTC.

With regard to this clone: Other DNA sequences from this sample encode an identical CDR3 as well. The genes are TRBV19 and TRBJ2-5; no definite D call. Germline loops: CDR1 LNHDA, CDR2 SQIVND (reference sequence). This CDR3 region has 12 residues. V lost 3 bases to trimming and J lost 3 bases, with 5 bases between them. This chain's CDR3 is CASSIGEETQYF. In DNA form, the CDR3 reads TGTGCCAGTAGTATTGGGGAAGAGACCCAGTACTTC.

The chain joins TRBV7-8 to TRBJ2-3, with D tentatively TRBD1 (6 bases). CDR1 and CDR2 from the germline V gene are SGHVS and FQNEAQ. This CDR3 has 13 residues. V lost 5 bases and J 6 bases, leaving 12 bases between the germline ends. CDR3 loop: CASSLSGADTQYF. The CDR3 DNA is TGTGCCAGCAGCCTCTCAGGGGCCGATACGCAGTATTTT. Filled out from reference TRBV7-8 and TRBJ2-3, the complete variable domain reads GAGVSQSPRYKVAKRGQDVALRCDPISGHVSLFWYQQALGQGPEFLTYFQNEAQLDKSGLPSDRFFAERPEGSVSTLKIQRTQQEDSAVYLCASSLSGADTQYFGPGTRLTVL.

This chain links TRBV7-9 with TRBJ2-3; 7 nucleotides agree with TRBD2. V lost 3 bases and J lost 7; bases outside the gene matches: 7. The CDR3 contains 14 residues. Germline CDR1 reads SEHNR; CDR2 reads FQNEAQ (reference sequence). CDR3 sequence reads: CASSFPTGLNTQYF. The CDR3 DNA reads as TGTGCCAGCAGCTTTCCCACGGGACTAAATACGCAGTATTTT.